This passage covers 27 T cell receptor beta chains from one sample sequenced in a study of blood T cell repertoires in COVID-19. Repertoires were generated with immunoSEQ multiplex PCR, while TCRdb's copy carries only in-frame clones and drops some. The profile shows a few hundred thousand clones, approximately 91% of them singletons. Sequences were obtained from PBMCs or T cells enriched from blood (not recorded which). The receptors shown here come from a woman aged 40 to 55 who had been exposed to COVID-19.

J is TRBJ1-1 and V is TRBV6-5; TRBD1 matches 8 bases. V shed 2 bases and J 5 bases; nucleotides not matched to a gene: 7. Germline V CDR1 and CDR2: MNHEY, SVGAGI. The CDR3 runs to 15 residues. The CDR3: CASSYPGTGRTEAFF. Here the CDR3 DNA reads TGTGCCAGCAGTTACCCGGGGACAGGTCGAACTGAAGCTTTCTTT.

V usage is TRBV5-4 and J usage is TRBJ2-5; 11 nucleotides agree with TRBD1. The germline gives CDR1 SGHNT, CDR2 YYREEE (reference sequence). There are 13 residues in the CDR3. Trimming took 4 bases from V and 7 from J; bases not matched to a gene: 3. The CDR3 reads CASSRDRGGTQYF. The CDR3 DNA follows: TGTGCCAGCAGCCGGGACAGGGGGGGGACCCAGTACTTC.

The V gene is TRBV19, the J gene TRBJ2-1; TRBD2 is a possible D gene (6 bases). This CDR3 has 15 residues. Germline V CDR1 and CDR2: LNHDA, SQIVND (reference sequence). The V gene lost 3 bases and the J gene lost 6 bases, with 15 bases spanning the gap. CDR3 DNA sequence: TGTGCCAGTAGTATCGTTCGGAATAGCGGCAATGAGCAGTTCTTC. Translated: CASSIVRNSGNEQFF.

The chain recombines TRBV6-1 with TRBJ1-1; 7 positions agree with TRBD1. V shed 5 bases and J 7 bases; nucleotides not matched to a gene: 1. This CDR3 has 11 residues. Germline assignment: CDR1 MNHNS and CDR2 SASEGT. CDR3 protein: CASSRQGEAFF. DNA for the CDR3: TGTGCCAGCAGTAGACAGGGTGAAGCTTTCTTT.

V is TRBV19 and J is TRBJ2-3, with a tentative D call TRBD2 (5 bases). This CDR3 region has 13 residues. Trimming removed 6 bases from V and 5 bases from J, with 12 bases in between. Per the germline V gene, CDR1 is LNHDA and CDR2 is SQIVND (reference sequence). CDR3 nucleotides: TGTGCCAGTAGGGTTGGAGGCCTAGATACGCAGTATTTT. Protein product: CASRVGGLDTQYF.

The gene calls are TRBV7-9 and TRBJ1-2; possibly TRBD1 for D (5 bases). The CDR3 spans 12 residues. Germline V gene lookup returns CDR1 SEHNR and CDR2 FQNEAQ (reference sequence). Trimming stripped 5 bases from V and 6 bases from J, with 10 bases between. The CDR3 bases are TGTGCCAGCAGCCCGCCCAGGGATGGCTACACCTTC. As protein: CASSPPRDGYTF.

This chain joins TRBV7-2 and TRBJ1-1, with D uncertain. The CDR3 runs 16 residues. Germline loops: CDR1 SGHTA, CDR2 FQGNSA. V lost 5 bases and J 0 bases, leaving 16 bases between the germline ends. The CDR3 sequence is CASSPISTRMNTEAFF. The CDR3 coding sequence is TGTGCCAGCAGCCCAATTTCAACAAGAATGAACACTGAAGCTTTCTTT.

V usage is TRBV5-1 and J usage is TRBJ1-4; D perhaps matches TRBD1 (6 bases). Trimming cost V 6 bases and J 3 bases, with 18 bases left between them. The CDR3 has 16 residues. Germline CDR1 and CDR2: SGHRS and YFSETQ. Written as DNA, the CDR3 is TGCGCCAGCACCGAGACCGGGGGGGCGGCTAATGAAAAACTGTTTTTT. This gives the protein CASTETGGAANEKLFF.

The chain couples TRBV27 to TRBJ2-1; TRBD2 is a possible D gene (6 bases). The CDR3 consists of 15 residues. Trimming pared 6 bases from V and 2 bases from J, leaving 14 bases between. Looked up from germline, CDR1 is MNHEY and CDR2 is SMNVEV (reference sequence). The CDR3 here is CASRLTSSAYNEQFF. In DNA form, the CDR3 reads TGTGCCAGCAGACTCACTAGCTCCGCCTACAATGAGCAGTTCTTC.

The genes are TRBV6-5 and TRBJ1-5; possibly TRBD1 for D (5 bases). Trimming cost V 4 bases and J 8 bases, with 15 bases left between them. CDR3 length: 14 amino acids. Germline values: CDR1 MNHEY, CDR2 SVGAGI. The CDR3 protein is CASSSLRGLEPQHF. The CDR3 DNA reads TGTGCCAGCAGTTCCCTTCGGGGACTGGAGCCCCAGCATTTT.

V and J are TRBV30 and TRBJ2-5; 15 nucleotides agree with TRBD2. Looked up from germline, CDR1 is GTSNPN and CDR2 is SVGIG (reference sequence). The CDR3 is 17 amino acids. V shed 5 bases and J 5 bases; nucleotides not matched to a gene: 12. CDR3 in DNA: TGTGCCTGGGGACTAGCGGGGGGGCCAAGTTTTCTTGAGACCCAGTACTTC. As protein: CAWGLAGGPSFLETQYF. Variable domain in full (rest from reference TRBV30 and TRBJ2-5): SQTIHQWPATLVQPVGSPLSLECTVEGTSNPNLYWYRQAAGRGLQLLFYSVGIGQISSEVPQNLSASRPQDRQFILSSKKLLLSDSGFYLCAWGLAGGPSFLETQYFGPGTRLLVL.

The CDR3: CASTQGRVHNNEQFF. The CDR3 nucleotides are TGTGCCAGCACGCAGGGCAGGGTTCATAACAATGAGCAGTTCTTC. This chain uses TRBV7-2 with TRBJ2-1; TRBD1 is a possible D gene (5 bases). V was cut by 7 bases and J by 5 bases, with 18 bases left in between. Per germline, CDR1 SGHTA and CDR2 FQGNSA. The CDR3 length is 15 residues.

This clone was picked up one time. V gene TRBV5-5 combines with J gene TRBJ1-2, with 7 bases fitting TRBD1. J was trimmed by 7 bases and V by 4 bases; bases with no gene match: 10. CDR1 is SGHKS, CDR2 YYEKEE, per germline (reference sequence). This CDR3 region has 14 residues. The CDR3 DNA reads TGTGCCAGCAGCCCAGACAGGGTTGGTCGTGGCTACACCTTC. Translation gives CASSPDRVGRGYTF.

V usage is TRBV24-1 and J usage is TRBJ1-1; D ambiguous. From germline, CDR1 is KGHDR and CDR2 SFDVKD. The V end lost 3 bases, the J end lost 4 bases, and 11 bases lay between the germline ends. The CDR3 spans 14 residues. CDR3 region: CATSDGGLPTEAFF. The DNA of the CDR3 is TGTGCCACCAGTGATGGTGGACTCCCCACTGAAGCTTTCTTT.

This clone showed up just a few times. The CDR3 protein is CASSHQRATDTQYF. The CDR3 region has the DNA TGTGCCAGCAGCCACCAGCGGGCGACAGATACGCAGTATTTT. V is TRBV5-4 and J is TRBJ2-3; a possible D gene is TRBD2 (6 bases). CDR3 length: 14 residues. The germline CDR1 and CDR2 sequences are SGHNT and YYREEE (reference sequence). V lost 4 bases, J lost 3 bases, and 12 bases lay in between.

This chain uses TRBV15 with TRBJ2-1; D perhaps matches TRBD2 (6 bases). The CDR3 is 19 amino acids. With 0 bases removed from V and 2 bases from J, the gap between germline ends came to 20 bases. Germline V gene data show CDR1 as LNHNV and CDR2 as YYDKDF (reference sequence). The CDR3 sequence: CATSRDPNSGPPTYNEQFF. The CDR3 nucleotides read TGTGCCACCAGCAGAGATCCGAACAGCGGGCCCCCAACCTACAATGAGCAGTTCTTC.

V gene TRBV18 combines with J gene TRBJ2-3; weak D call: TRBD2 (6 bases). The CDR3 consists of 15 residues. Per germline, CDR1 KGHSH and CDR2 LQKENI. V was shortened by 2 bases and J by 1 base, with 10 bases between the two germline ends. The CDR3 spells CASSPFGRGTDTQYF. CDR3 nucleotides: TGTGCCAGCTCACCATTCGGGAGAGGCACAGATACGCAGTATTTT.

The V gene is TRBV27, the J gene TRBJ2-1; D unresolved. CDR1 is MNHEY, CDR2 SMNVEV, per germline (reference sequence). The CDR3 sequence is 14 residues long. Trimming took 4 bases from V and 0 from J, leaving 7 bases between them. Here the CDR3 reads CASSYAYSYNEQFF. The CDR3 nucleotides read TGTGCCAGCAGTTACGCGTACTCCTACAATGAGCAGTTCTTC.

The chain is built from TRBV7-2 and TRBJ2-3; 8 bases line up with TRBD2. Trimming at V came to 1 base and at J to 1 base, leaving 1 base not matched to a gene. The CDR3 is made up of 15 amino acids. Per germline, CDR1 SGHTA and CDR2 FQGNSA. The CDR3 reads CASSLGRGGTDTQYF. CDR3 coding DNA: TGTGCCAGCAGCTTAGGGCGGGGGGGCACAGATACGCAGTATTTT.

The CDR3 sequence is CASSPGTVSTEAFF. DNA of the CDR3: TGTGCCAGCAGCCCCGGGACAGTGAGCACTGAAGCTTTCTTT. The chain uses TRBV7-9 and TRBJ1-1, with 7 bases aligning to TRBD1. The CDR3 is 14 amino acids. Per germline, CDR1 SEHNR and CDR2 FQNEAQ (reference sequence). Germline trimming cut 5 bases from V and 4 bases from J; bases unmatched to any gene: 7.

V gene TRBV7-2 combines with J gene TRBJ1-2, with D maybe TRBD1 (6 bases). The CDR3 sequence is 15 residues long. Deletions cut 1 base from V and 4 bases from J, with 13 bases between. CDR1 is SGHTA, CDR2 FQGNSA, per germline. CDR3 in amino acids: CASSLEGRGGYGYTF. The CDR3 nucleotides are TGTGCCAGCAGCTTAGAGGGCAGGGGCGGCTATGGCTACACCTTC.

The chain combines TRBV25-1 with TRBJ2-2, with 8 bases identical to TRBD1. Germline lookup yields CDR1 MGHDK and CDR2 SYGVNS. The V gene end was trimmed by 8 bases and the J gene end by 4 bases; junction bases not matched to a gene: 9. The CDR3 runs 15 residues. The CDR3 region is CASGTRGRGTGELFF. CDR3 DNA: TGTGCCAGCGGAACCAGGGGGCGCGGCACCGGGGAGCTGTTTTTT.

The chain combines TRBV10-2 with TRBJ2-2; 7 nucleotides align to TRBD2. This CDR3 contains 15 residues. The germline gives CDR1 WSHSY, CDR2 SAAADI. With V trimmed by 7 bases and J by 7 bases, 12 bases remained unmatched. CDR3 sequence (DNA): TGCGCCAGCACTGAAAGAGCGGGATCGGGCGGGGAGCTGTTTTTT. Its protein product is CASTERAGSGGELFF.

V usage is TRBV5-6 and J usage is TRBJ2-3, with D perhaps TRBD2 (5 bases). Between the trimmed V and J ends, which lost 0 bases and 0 bases, there was a span of 8 bases. Germline V gene sequence: CDR1 SGHDT, CDR2 YYEEEE. The CDR3 spans 15 residues. The DNA of the CDR3 is TGTGCCAGCAGCTTGGATACGGGGAGCACAGATACGCAGTATTTT. Protein sequence: CASSLDTGSTDTQYF.

The chain is built from TRBV20-1 and TRBJ2-1; either TRBD1 or TRBD2 may supply D (6 bases each). The germline V gene encodes CDR1 DFQATT and CDR2 SNEGSKA (reference sequence). V was cut by 3 bases and J by 7 bases, with 13 bases left in between. This CDR3 has 13 amino acids. The CDR3, as DNA: TGCAGTGCTAGTGGGGGGCCGGGGAATGAGCAGTTCTTC. Its translation is CSASGGPGNEQFF.

This clone appeared once. The chain recombines TRBV18 with TRBJ1-5; D gene uncertain. The CDR3 has 15 amino acids. Deletions cut 5 bases from V and 1 base from J, with 12 bases between. Looked up from germline, CDR1 is KGHSH and CDR2 is LQKENI. As DNA, the CDR3 is TGTGCCAGCTCAGCCGACATAACGAGCAATCAGCCCCAGCATTTT. Residues: CASSADITSNQPQHF.

This clone was seen once. The chain employs TRBV7-9 and TRBJ2-3; 9 positions agree with TRBD2. The V segment lost 1 base and the J segment 0 bases; nucleotides outside the gene matches: 8. The CDR3 length is 18 residues. Germline lookup yields CDR1 SEHNR and CDR2 FQNEAQ (reference sequence). The CDR3 sequence: CASSLGVAGASSTDTQYF. The CDR3 DNA sequence: TGTGCCAGCAGCTTAGGAGTAGCGGGGGCAAGTAGCACAGATACGCAGTATTTT.